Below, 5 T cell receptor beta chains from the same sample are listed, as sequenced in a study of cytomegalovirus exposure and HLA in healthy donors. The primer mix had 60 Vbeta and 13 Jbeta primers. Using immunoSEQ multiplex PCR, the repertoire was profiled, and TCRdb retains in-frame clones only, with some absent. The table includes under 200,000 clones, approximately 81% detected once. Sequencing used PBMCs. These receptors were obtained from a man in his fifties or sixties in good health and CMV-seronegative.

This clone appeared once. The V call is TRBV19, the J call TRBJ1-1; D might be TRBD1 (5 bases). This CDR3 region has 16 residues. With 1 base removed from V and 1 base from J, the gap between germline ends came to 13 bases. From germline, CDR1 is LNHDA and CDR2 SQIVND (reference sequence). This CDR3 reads CASSIGGRTQNTEAFF. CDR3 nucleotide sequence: TGTGCCAGTAGTATAGGCGGAAGGACACAGAACACTGAAGCTTTCTTT.

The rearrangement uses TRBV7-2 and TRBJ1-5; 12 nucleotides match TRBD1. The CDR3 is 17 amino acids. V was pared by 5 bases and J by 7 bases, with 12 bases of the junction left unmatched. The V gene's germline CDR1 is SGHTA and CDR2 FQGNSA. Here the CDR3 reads CASSPTGTGGGGQPQHF. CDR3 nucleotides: TGTGCCAGCAGCCCTACGGGGACAGGGGGCGGGGGGCAGCCCCAGCATTTT.

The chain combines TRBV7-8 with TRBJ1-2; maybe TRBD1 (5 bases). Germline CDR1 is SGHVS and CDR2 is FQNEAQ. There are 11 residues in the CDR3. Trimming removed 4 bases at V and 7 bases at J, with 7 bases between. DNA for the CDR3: TGTGCCAGCAGCTCGGGGGGTGGCTACACCTTC. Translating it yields CASSSGGGYTF.

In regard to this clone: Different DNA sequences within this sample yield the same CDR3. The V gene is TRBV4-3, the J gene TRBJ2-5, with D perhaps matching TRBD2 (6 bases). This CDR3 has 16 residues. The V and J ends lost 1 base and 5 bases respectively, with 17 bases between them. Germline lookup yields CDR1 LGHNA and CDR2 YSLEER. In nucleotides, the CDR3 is TGCGCCAGCAGCCAAGGGCGGGGAGGCACTCGGGAGACCCAGTACTTC. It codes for CASSQGRGGTRETQYF.

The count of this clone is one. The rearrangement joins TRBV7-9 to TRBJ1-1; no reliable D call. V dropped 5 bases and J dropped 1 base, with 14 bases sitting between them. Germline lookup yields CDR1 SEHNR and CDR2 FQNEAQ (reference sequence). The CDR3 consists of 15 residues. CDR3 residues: CASSPSEVPNTEAFF. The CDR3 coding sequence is TGTGCCAGCAGCCCATCTGAGGTCCCGAACACTGAAGCTTTCTTT.